Presented here are 4 T cell receptor beta chains from one specimen sequenced in a study of T cells in localized non-small cell lung cancer. TCRdb's copy holds only in-frame clones and misses some; the assay was immunoSEQ multiplex PCR. The sample comprises around 50,000 clones, 86% of which are singletons, and about a sixth rests with the top ten. Sequencing used peripheral blood, obtained before any cancer treatment. The receptors here all came from a male donor at least 60 years old with stage III squamous cell lung carcinoma.

The V call is TRBV6-6, the J call TRBJ1-2, with a tentative D call TRBD1 (6 bases). V was trimmed by 2 bases and J by 1 base, leaving 14 bases between them. From germline, CDR1 is MNHNY and CDR2 SVGAGI (reference sequence). The CDR3 sequence is 16 residues long. CDR3 sequence (DNA): TGTGCCAGCAGTTACCCGGTCCAGGGGATTAACTATGGCTACACCTTC. This encodes CASSYPVQGINYGYTF.

This chain links TRBV2 with TRBJ1-1, with D possibly TRBD1 on 6 matching bases. The CDR3 sequence is 15 residues long. Germline CDR1 SNHLY, CDR2 FYNNEI. The V end lost 2 bases, the J end lost 10 bases, and 20 bases lay between the germline ends. CDR3 residues: CASSEPSSEGGRAFF. As DNA, the CDR3 is TGTGCCAGCAGTGAACCGTCCTCGGAAGGGGGAAGAGCTTTCTTT.

The table lists this clone with a count of one. The chain joins TRBV6-6 to TRBJ1-3, with D perhaps TRBD1 (6 bases). Between the trimmed V and J ends, which lost 3 bases and 1 base, there was a span of 10 bases. Looked up from germline, CDR1 is MNHNY and CDR2 is SVGAGI (reference sequence). This CDR3 has 15 amino acids. Written as DNA, the CDR3 is TGTGCCAGCAGTTATCCGGGGGCATCTGGAAACACCATATATTTT. This codes for CASSYPGASGNTIYF.

The rearrangement joins TRBV9 to TRBJ2-2, with 9 bases that match TRBD1. Trimming took 7 bases from V and 7 from J; bases not matched to a gene: 11. Germline V gives CDR1 SGDLS, CDR2 YYNGEE. The CDR3 has 15 residues. CDR3 amino acids: CASGWTGVHGGELFF. Here the CDR3 DNA reads TGTGCCAGCGGCTGGACAGGGGTGCATGGCGGGGAGCTGTTTTTT.